Reported below is one T cell receptor beta chain. The antigen it binds to is not known. Base-call qualities are not available, and no considerably larger clone is one nucleotide away. These data are taken from a study of blood T cell repertoires in COVID-19 (dated by TCRdb to 2018 to 2020). Background on the whole study: Samples covering the acute and convalescent phases of COVID-19 were provided by collaborators in the United States, Italy and Spain. The repertoires were made available in a free public database intended to serve as a resource for research on the immune response to SARS-CoV-2. Sample metadata almost always included a de-identified subject ID, COVID-19 status, age in years and sex. Samples came from the ongoing ImmuneRACE study (first 160 participants) plus 1,254 subjects from 6 global collaborators. The prospective study material was composed of cDNA or gDNA derived from T cells, B-cell-depleted T cells, or PBMCs. Deeply sampled blood TCRbeta repertoires from subjects exposed to, actively infected with, or recovered from COVID-19 were included in the dataset. HLA class I and class II types, where available, came from metadata supplied by the sample provider rather than from assay-based typing.

Per the germline V gene, SGHAT is the CDR1 and FQNNGV is the CDR2. Its CDR3 holds 12 amino acids, cysteine through phenylalanine. The DNA shown is the 36-base CDR3, in frame from base 1. Whole blood was collected in K2EDTA tubes by collaborating institutions according to the institutions' own protocols. For TCRbeta analysis, collaborators shipped samples as frozen whole blood, isolated PBMCs, or DNA extracted from either of those sample types. TCRbeta CDR3 regions were amplified from genomic DNA by means of the immunoSEQ Assay, a bias-controlled multiplex PCR. Concerning the study's data processing: The number of nucleated cells in each sample was estimated by amplification of reference gene primers within the assay. To quantify the absolute abundance of each unique TCRbeta CDR3 rearrangement, sequence reads were collapsed and filtered. For each sample, productive Simpson clonality was calculated as the square root of Simpson's diversity index over productive rearrangements. This is the immuneACCESS table as TCRdb keeps it, with only in-frame sequences that have V and J called. A part of the clones is gone; compared with another copy, unresolved V genes explain less than half, and the rest is unexplained. The DNA gave D and trimming, while V, J and clone size come from that table. This sample gives over 85,000 clones in total; just under 85% of them show up just once. About 10% of the sample is held by the ten biggest clonotypes.

Results and caveats for the whole study, not just this receptor: The quantity of clinical and demographic metadata differed by source and by participant and was supplied without curation.

This clonotype was sampled from a man aged 35 to 55 with active or convalescent COVID-19. The sequencing sample was made of peripheral blood. The sequence joins TRBV11-2 to TRBJ2-7, with 7 bases aligning to TRBD2. The DNA sequence follows: TGTGCTTCGGGAGGCCGCTCCTACGAGCAGTACTTC. Translated, it gives CASGGRSYEQYF.